One and the same sample provided the 18 T cell receptor beta chains below, sequenced in a study of cytomegalovirus exposure and HLA in healthy donors. Profiling relied on immunoSEQ multiplex PCR, and the TCRdb table lists in-frame clones only, not all of them. The sample lists some 130,000 clones; just under 85% were seen once. The specimen was PBMCs. These receptors all come from a man younger than 40 in good health and CMV-seropositive.

V usage is TRBV5-1 and J usage is TRBJ1-6; D unresolved. V was pared by 2 bases and J by 8 bases, with 5 bases between. The CDR3 is 12 amino acids. Germline V CDR1 and CDR2: SGHRS, YFSETQ. This CDR3 reads CASSLEDSPLHF. CDR3 nucleotide sequence: TGCGCCAGCAGCTTAGAGGATTCACCCCTCCACTTT.

DNA for the CDR3: TGTGCTAGTGGTTTGGGTCTAGCGGGGGGCCAAGAGACCCAGTACTTC. Translation: CASGLGLAGGQETQYF. The chain links TRBV12-5 to TRBJ2-5, with 11 bases matching TRBD2. V lost 1 base and J lost 1; bases outside the gene matches: 2. CDR3 length equals 16 residues. Germline V gives CDR1 LGHNT, CDR2 FRNRAP.

This chain uses TRBV4-2 with TRBJ2-5, with TRBD2 matching 7 bases. The CDR3 sequence is 15 residues long. Germline values: CDR1 LGHNA, CDR2 YNFKEQ. V shed 1 base, J shed 1 base, and the junction held 3 bases outside the gene matches. This CDR3 reads CASSQGSGGQETQYF. The CDR3 DNA reads as TGTGCCAGCAGCCAAGGGTCGGGGGGCCAAGAGACCCAGTACTTC.

This chain connects TRBV5-4 to TRBJ1-2; 10 bases fit TRBD1. The CDR3 is 14 amino acids. Germline CDR1 reads SGHNT; CDR2 reads YYREEE (reference sequence). J was trimmed by 7 bases and V by 3 bases; bases with no gene match: 6. The CDR3 coding sequence is TGTGCCAGCAGCTCCCCCGGGACAGGGGTTGGCTACACCTTC. Its protein product is CASSSPGTGVGYTF.

The rearrangement uses TRBV7-2 and TRBJ2-6, with TRBD2 identical over 8 bases. Per the germline V gene, CDR1 is SGHTA and CDR2 is FQGNSA. This CDR3 has 18 amino acids. J lost 3 bases, V lost 2 bases, and 9 bases had no gene match. The CDR3 protein is CASSLKAGGSGGANVLTF. The CDR3 nucleotides read TGTGCCAGCAGCTTAAAGGCGGGGGGTTCGGGTGGGGCCAACGTCCTGACTTTC. The whole variable domain, filled in from reference TRBV7-2 and TRBJ2-6, reads GAGVSQSPSNKVTEKGKDVELRCDPISGHTALYWYRQSLGQGLEFLIYFQGNSAPDKSGLPSDRFSAERTGGSVSTLTIQRTQQEDSAVYLCASSLKAGGSGGANVLTFGAGSRLTVL.

The chain is built from TRBV4-1 and TRBJ1-4; possibly TRBD1 for D (6 bases). Trimming cost V 0 bases and J 8 bases, with 19 bases left between them. Germline V CDR1 and CDR2: MGHRA, YSYEKL. The CDR3 totals 17 residues. The CDR3: CASSQERGNRVIEKLFF. The CDR3 DNA is TGCGCCAGCAGCCAAGAAAGGGGGAATCGGGTTATCGAAAAACTGTTTTTT.

The CDR3 loop is CASSLSPGTSENEQFF. The DNA for the CDR3 is TGCGCCAGCAGCTTGTCACCCGGGACTAGTGAAAATGAGCAGTTCTTC. The gene calls are TRBV5-1 and TRBJ2-1, with 8 bases lining up with TRBD2. This CDR3 is built from 16 residues. CDR1 is SGHRS and CDR2 is YFSETQ in the germline V gene. V was clipped by 1 base and J by 7 bases; unmatched bases: 10.

The chain employs TRBV7-2 and TRBJ1-2; the D gene is possibly TRBD1 (5 bases). Per germline, CDR1 SGHTA and CDR2 FQGNSA. CDR3 length: 14 residues. V was shortened by 5 bases and J by 3 bases, with 13 bases between the two germline ends. CDR3 sequence (DNA): TGTGCCAGCAGCGCCGGGGGAGGTGACTATGGCTACACCTTC. Its translation is CASSAGGGDYGYTF.

This clone was detected a few times. One junction end disagrees with the germline gene, perhaps due to a read error. The chain combines TRBV7-2 with TRBJ2-7; 8 bases agree with TRBD2. This CDR3 spans 14 amino acids. Germline V gene data show CDR1 as SGHTA and CDR2 as FQGNSA. This CDR3 is CASSLGFSGSFQNF. CDR3 in DNA: TGTGCCAGCAGCTTAGGGTTCAGCGGGAGCTTTCAGAACTTC.

At least ten counts were recorded for this clone. The chain has TRBV5-4 and TRBJ2-7; possibly TRBD1 for D (5 bases). The germline V gene has CDR1 SGHNT and CDR2 YYREEE (reference sequence). Trimming took 4 bases from V and 3 from J, leaving 17 bases between them. The CDR3 runs to 15 residues. In nucleotides, the CDR3 is TGTGCCAGCAGCCGTAAGGAGACAGTTATCTACGAGCAGTACTTC. It codes for CASSRKETVIYEQYF. The entire variable domain, with the rest obtained from reference TRBV5-4 and TRBJ2-7, is as follows: ETGVTQSPTHLIKTRGQQVTLRCSSQSGHNTVSWYQQALGQGPQFIFQYYREEENGRGNFPPRFSGLQFPNYSSELNVNALELDDSALYLCASSRKETVIYEQYFGPGTRLTVT.

The chain joins TRBV5-4 to TRBJ2-3; 9 bases fit TRBD1. Germline CDR1 is SGHNT and CDR2 is YYREEE (reference sequence). Losses at the gene ends were 4 bases for V and 2 bases for J; bases not matched to a gene: 14. The CDR3 totals 18 residues. The CDR3 DNA reads TGTGCCAGCAGCCGAAGAGGGACAGGGTTTGGGTCCACAGATACGCAGTATTTT. Translation gives CASSRRGTGFGSTDTQYF.

The chain is built from TRBV10-2 and TRBJ2-1, with 13 bases lining up with TRBD2. The length of the CDR3 is 16 residues. Per the germline V gene, CDR1 is WSHSY and CDR2 is SAAADI. Trimming cost V 7 bases and J 0 bases; bases outside gene matches: 3. CDR3 in amino acids: CASKGLAGDSYNEQFF. The CDR3 nucleotides read TGCGCCAGCAAAGGACTAGCGGGAGACTCCTACAATGAGCAGTTCTTC.

V usage is TRBV5-1 and J usage is TRBJ1-2, with D perhaps matching TRBD1 (6 bases). Germline V gene lookup returns CDR1 SGHRS and CDR2 YFSETQ. The CDR3 is 15 residues long. The ends were cut back, 3 bases at V and 0 bases at J, with 12 bases in the middle. The CDR3 reads CASSYGQTTNYGYTF. The CDR3 nucleotides read TGCGCCAGCAGCTATGGACAGACTACTAACTATGGCTACACCTTC.

J is TRBJ2-5 and V is TRBV15; D unresolved. This CDR3 has 15 residues. V lost 1 base, J lost 1 base, and 10 bases lay in between. CDR1 and CDR2 (germline): LNHNV, YYDKDF (reference sequence). The CDR3 is CATSRVTRLQETQYF. CDR3 in DNA: TGTGCCACCAGCAGAGTGACGCGACTCCAAGAGACCCAGTACTTC.

The chain joins TRBV5-6 to TRBJ1-6; D is uncertain. Germline V CDR1 and CDR2: SGHDT, YYEEEE. Trimming left V 4 bases short and J 10 bases short, with 12 bases between. The CDR3 is 13 residues long. CDR3 loop: CASSLEVGSPLHF. The CDR3 coding sequence is TGTGCCAGCAGCCTTGAAGTTGGCTCACCCCTCCACTTT. Combining the CDR3 with reference TRBV5-6 and TRBJ1-6 gives the whole variable domain DAGVTQSPTHLIKTRGQQVTLRCSPKSGHDTVSWYQQALGQGPQFIFQYYEEEERQRGNFPDRFSGHQFPNYSSELNVNALLLGDSALYLCASSLEVGSPLHFGNGTRLTVT.

The rearrangement uses TRBV9 and TRBJ2-1; perhaps TRBD1 as D (5 bases). Germline CDR1 is SGDLS and CDR2 is YYNGEE. The CDR3 is made up of 14 amino acids. The V end lost 7 bases, the J end lost 3 bases, and 14 bases lay between the germline ends. Here the CDR3 DNA reads TGTGCCAGCGGGGCTGCGTATCGCTACAATGAGCAGTTCTTC. Its translation is CASGAAYRYNEQFF.

The rearrangement links TRBV10-1 to TRBJ2-2; unclear D gene. The CDR3 has 14 amino acids. V was cut by 7 bases and J by 2 bases, with 11 bases left in between. Germline CDR1 WNHNN, CDR2 SYGVQD (reference sequence). The DNA of the CDR3 is TGCGCCAGCACCGCCGGCGGAAACACCGGGGAGCTGTTTTTT. Translated, it gives CASTAGGNTGELFF.

Notes on this clone: Its ends do not fully match the called genes, so a read error is possible. The rearrangement uses TRBV29-1 and TRBJ2-7; D is unresolved. This CDR3 has 8 residues. Germline CDR1 is SQVTM and CDR2 is ANQGSEA. CDR3 DNA sequence: TGCAGCGTTGACTCAGGAAACTTC. Translation: CSVDSGNF.